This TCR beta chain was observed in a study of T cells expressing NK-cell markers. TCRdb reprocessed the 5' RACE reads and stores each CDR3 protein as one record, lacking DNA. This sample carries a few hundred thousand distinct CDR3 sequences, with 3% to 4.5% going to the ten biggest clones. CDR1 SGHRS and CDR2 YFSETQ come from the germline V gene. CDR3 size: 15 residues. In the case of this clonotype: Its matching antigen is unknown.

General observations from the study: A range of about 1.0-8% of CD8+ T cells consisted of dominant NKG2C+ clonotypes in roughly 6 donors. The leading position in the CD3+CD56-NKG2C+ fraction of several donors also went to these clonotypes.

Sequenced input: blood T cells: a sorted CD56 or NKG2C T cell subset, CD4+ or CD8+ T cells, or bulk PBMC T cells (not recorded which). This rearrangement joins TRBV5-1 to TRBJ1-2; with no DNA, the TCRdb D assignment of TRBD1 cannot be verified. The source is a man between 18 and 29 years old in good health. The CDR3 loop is CASSLKGEAMYGYTF.